This T cell receptor beta chain was obtained from a study of T-cell memory formation after mild COVID-19. Looking at the study overall: TCR clusters showed largely donor specificity.

Germline CDR1 and CDR2: DFQATT and SNEGSKA (reference sequence). V lost 2 bases to trimming and J lost 2 bases, with 14 bases between them. CDR3 length equals 15 residues. TCRalpha and TCRbeta libraries used 5'RACE with constant-segment primers and UMIs. TCRdb itself ran the 5' RACE reads through MiXCR, one entry per CDR3 protein. The table records roughly 300,000 distinct CDR3 sequences, approximately 13% of them present only once. The study's findings and limits: Clones that contracted clustered mainly in CM and EM if CD4+ and in EMRA if CD8+. Later expanders leaned CD4+, whereas clones that contracted between day 15 and 85 were balanced CD4/CD8.

As regards this clonotype: As yet, its antigen is unknown.

Material: PBMCs or a T cell subset sorted from them (not recorded which). This clonotype was obtained from a man aged 18 to 30 who had mild COVID-19 (a few samples of this study predate the infection). Cell type and time point are not known. The chain joins TRBV20-1 to TRBJ2-3; the D is unclear. The CDR3 DNA sequence: TGCAGTGCTAGACCCCGAGTAGGAAACACAGATACGCAGTATTTT. Translation gives CSARPRVGNTDTQYF.